What follows are 3 T cell receptor beta chains derived from one specimen sequenced in a study of CD8+CD57+ T cells in acquired aplastic anemia. CDR3 and TCR beta VDJ profiling relied on genomic DNA as the template. TCRdb redid the calling of the reads with MiXCR, one entry per CDR3 protein. The profile shows 450,000 to 550,000 distinct CDR3 sequences, about a third of them singletons. Those patients picked for sequencing had displayed CD8+CD57+ cell expansion on flow cytometry. Sequencing was performed on sorted CD4+, CD8+, or CD8+CD57+ T cells (not recorded which) from PBMCs. Every receptor here comes from a human donor with aplastic anemia.

The chain carries TRBV10-3 and TRBJ1-1; 12 bases align to TRBD1. CDR1 and CDR2 from the germline V gene are ENHRY and SYGVKD. The CDR3 runs to 14 residues. The J segment lost 6 bases and the V segment lost 10 bases, leaving 9 bases of the junction unmatched. The CDR3 sequence is CASSWDRGLSEAFF. The CDR3 nucleotides are TGTGCCAGCAGCTGGGACAGGGGGCTCTCTGAAGCTTTCTTT.

V and J are TRBV3-1 and TRBJ2-5; D is unresolved. Per the germline V gene, CDR1 is LGHDT and CDR2 is YNNKEL (reference sequence). Trimming took off 2 bases at V and 4 bases at J, with 11 bases between the two ends. The CDR3 contains 14 residues. CDR3 residues: CASSQWLIRETQYF. Here the CDR3 DNA reads TGTGCCAGCAGCCAATGGTTAATTCGAGAGACCCAGTACTTC.

This clonotype was counted once. The gene calls are TRBV30 and TRBJ1-1, with 7 bases that match TRBD1. J gave up 0 bases and V 5 bases, and 9 bases lay outside the gene matches. Germline assignment: CDR1 GTSNPN and CDR2 SVGIG (reference sequence). The CDR3 length is 15 residues. The CDR3 region has the DNA TGTGCCTGGCAGGTATTTGGACAGGTGAACACTGAAGCTTTCTTT. Translated, it gives CAWQVFGQVNTEAFF.